Included here is one T cell receptor beta chain sequence, with context. Antigen unknown. Unique molecular identifiers were affixed to discrete cDNA molecules within the library. In the source study's methods: Samples had a median of around 91,000 TCRs, ranging about 20,000 to 700,000. TCRdb reprocessed the RACE reads via MiXCR and lists one record per CDR3 protein. TCRdb, not the original authors, processed these V and J calls. The table has 130,000 or so distinct CDR3 sequences, approximately 9.5% seen once. These data come from a study of human T cells and chemical hapten exposure. Study details: Slight volume differences across pooled libraries mainly accounted for varying per-sample TCR yields. Study observations and caveats: No change in TCRs above 1 in 1000 frequency was produced by DPC sensitization.

Time point described: healthy volunteer bleed at 2 weeks. Unfractionated whole blood yielded total RNA. Trimming shortened V by 1 base and J by 1 base, and 11 bases separated the two germline ends. The CDR3 totals 16 residues. Germline CDR1 MGHRA, CDR2 YSYEKL. The chain couples TRBV4-1 to TRBJ2-1, with TRBD1 as a possible D gene (5 bases). The sequenced sample was whole blood. This receptor was taken from a male donor in good health. Some clones in this sample may be carry-over from other donors' samples. CDR3 in amino acids: CASSQARDVSYNEQFF. The CDR3 region has the DNA TGCGCCAGCAGCCAAGCCAGGGATGTGTCCTACAATGAGCAGTTCTTC.